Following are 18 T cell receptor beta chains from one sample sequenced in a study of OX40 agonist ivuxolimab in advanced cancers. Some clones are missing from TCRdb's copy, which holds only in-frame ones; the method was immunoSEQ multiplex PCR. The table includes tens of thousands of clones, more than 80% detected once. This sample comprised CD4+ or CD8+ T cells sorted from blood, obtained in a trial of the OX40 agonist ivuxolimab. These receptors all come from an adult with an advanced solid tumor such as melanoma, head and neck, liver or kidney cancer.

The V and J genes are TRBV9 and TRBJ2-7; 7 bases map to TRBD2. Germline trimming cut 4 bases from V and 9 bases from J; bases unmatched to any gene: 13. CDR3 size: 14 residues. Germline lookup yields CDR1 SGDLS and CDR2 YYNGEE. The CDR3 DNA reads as TGTGCCAGCAGCTCCGGGACTAACCCCGGAGGGCAGTACTTC. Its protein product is CASSSGTNPGGQYF.

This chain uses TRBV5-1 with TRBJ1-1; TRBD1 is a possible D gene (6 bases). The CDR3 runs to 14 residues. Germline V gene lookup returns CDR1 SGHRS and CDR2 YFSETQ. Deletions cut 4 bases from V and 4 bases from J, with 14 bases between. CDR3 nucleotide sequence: TGCGCCAGCAGCGAAAACAGGGCGGTCACTGAAGCTTTCTTT. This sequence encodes CASSENRAVTEAFF.

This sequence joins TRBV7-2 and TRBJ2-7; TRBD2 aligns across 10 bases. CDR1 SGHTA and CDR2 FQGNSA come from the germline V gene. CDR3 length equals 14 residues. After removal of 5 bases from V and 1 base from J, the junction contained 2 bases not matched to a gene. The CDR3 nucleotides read TGTGCCAGCAGCCGAGCGGGAGGGTCCTACGAGCAGTACTTC. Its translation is CASSRAGGSYEQYF.

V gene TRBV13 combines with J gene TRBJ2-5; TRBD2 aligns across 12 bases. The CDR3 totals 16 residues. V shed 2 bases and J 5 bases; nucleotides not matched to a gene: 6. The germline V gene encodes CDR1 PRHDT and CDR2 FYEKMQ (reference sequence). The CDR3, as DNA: TGTGCCAGCAGCTTACGTCCGGGACTAGCGGGTGAGACCCAGTACTTC. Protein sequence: CASSLRPGLAGETQYF.

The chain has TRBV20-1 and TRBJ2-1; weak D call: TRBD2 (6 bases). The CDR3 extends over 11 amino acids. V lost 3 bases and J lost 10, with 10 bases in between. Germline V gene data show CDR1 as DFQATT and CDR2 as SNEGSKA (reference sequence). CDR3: CSARHGGEQFF. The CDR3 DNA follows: TGCAGTGCTAGGCACGGAGGGGAGCAGTTCTTC.

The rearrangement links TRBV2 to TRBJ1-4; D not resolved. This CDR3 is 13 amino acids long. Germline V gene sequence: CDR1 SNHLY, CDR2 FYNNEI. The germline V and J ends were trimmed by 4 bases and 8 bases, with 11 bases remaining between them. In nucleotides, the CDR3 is TGTGCCAGCAGTGGGGTACAAGGAGAAAAACTGTTTTTT. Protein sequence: CASSGVQGEKLFF.

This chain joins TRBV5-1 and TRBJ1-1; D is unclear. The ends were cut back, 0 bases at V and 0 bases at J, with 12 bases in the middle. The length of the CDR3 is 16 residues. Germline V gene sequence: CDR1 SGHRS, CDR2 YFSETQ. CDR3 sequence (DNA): TGCGCCAGCAGCTTGGCCGGGCGGGGTTTGAACACTGAAGCTTTCTTT. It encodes CASSLAGRGLNTEAFF.

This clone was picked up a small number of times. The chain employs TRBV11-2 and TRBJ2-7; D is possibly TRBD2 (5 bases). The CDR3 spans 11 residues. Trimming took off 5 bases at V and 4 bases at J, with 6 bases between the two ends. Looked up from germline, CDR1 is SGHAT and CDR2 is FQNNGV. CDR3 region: CASSGSYEQYF. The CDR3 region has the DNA TGTGCCAGCAGCGGGAGTTACGAGCAGTACTTC.

CDR3: CAAGRGANTGELFF. CDR3 bases: TGTGCCGCAGGGAGGGGGGCGAACACCGGGGAGCTGTTTTTT. The J gene is TRBJ2-2, the V gene TRBV6-1; D is perhaps TRBD2 (7 bases). The CDR3 has 14 amino acids. The ends were cut back, 11 bases at V and 0 bases at J, with 13 bases in the middle. The germline CDR1 and CDR2 sequences are MNHNS and SASEGT.

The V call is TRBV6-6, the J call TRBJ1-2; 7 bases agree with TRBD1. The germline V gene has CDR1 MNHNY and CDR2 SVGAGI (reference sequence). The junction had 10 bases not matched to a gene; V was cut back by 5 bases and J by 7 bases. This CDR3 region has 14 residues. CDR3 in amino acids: CASSPQQGRFGYTF. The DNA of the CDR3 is TGTGCCAGCAGTCCCCAACAGGGGAGGTTTGGCTACACCTTC.

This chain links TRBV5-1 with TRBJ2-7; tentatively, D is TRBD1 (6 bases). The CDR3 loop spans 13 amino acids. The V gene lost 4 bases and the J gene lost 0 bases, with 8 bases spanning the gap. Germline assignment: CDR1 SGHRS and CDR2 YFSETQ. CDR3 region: CASSPDSSYEQYF. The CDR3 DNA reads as TGCGCCAGCAGCCCGGACAGCTCCTACGAGCAGTACTTC.

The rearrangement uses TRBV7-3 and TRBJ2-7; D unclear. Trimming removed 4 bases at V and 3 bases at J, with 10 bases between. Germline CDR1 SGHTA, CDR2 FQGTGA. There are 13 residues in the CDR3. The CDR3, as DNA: TGTGCCAGCAGCTCCTCGCCATACTACGAGCAGTACTTC. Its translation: CASSSSPYYEQYF.

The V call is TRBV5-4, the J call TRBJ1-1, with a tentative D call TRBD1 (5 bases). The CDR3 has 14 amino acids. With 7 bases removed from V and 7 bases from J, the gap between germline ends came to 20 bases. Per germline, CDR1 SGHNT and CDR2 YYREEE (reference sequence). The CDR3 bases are TGTGCCAGCTCCGAGCCCGCCCGGGACCGTGAAGCTTTCTTT. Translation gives CASSEPARDREAFF.

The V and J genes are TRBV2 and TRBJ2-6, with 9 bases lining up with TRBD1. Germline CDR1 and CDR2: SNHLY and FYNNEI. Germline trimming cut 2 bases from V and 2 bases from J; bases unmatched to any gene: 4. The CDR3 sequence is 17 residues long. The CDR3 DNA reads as TGTGCCAGCAGTGAACTCAGGACAGGGGCTGGGGCCAACGTCCTGACTTTC. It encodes CASSELRTGAGANVLTF. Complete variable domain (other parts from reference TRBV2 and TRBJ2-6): EPEVTQTPSHQVTQMGQEVILRCVPISNHLYFYWYRQILGQKVEFLVSFYNNEISEKSEIFDDQFSVERPDGSNFTLKIRSTKLEDSAMYFCASSELRTGAGANVLTFGAGSRLTVL.

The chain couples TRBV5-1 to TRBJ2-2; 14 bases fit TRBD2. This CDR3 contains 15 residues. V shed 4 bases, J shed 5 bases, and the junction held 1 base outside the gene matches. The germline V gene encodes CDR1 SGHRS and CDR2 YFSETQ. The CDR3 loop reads CASSGLAGGTGELFF. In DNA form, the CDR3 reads TGCGCCAGCAGCGGACTAGCGGGAGGTACCGGGGAGCTGTTTTTT. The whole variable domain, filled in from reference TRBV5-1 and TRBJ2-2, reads KAGVTQTPRYLIKTRGQQVTLSCSPISGHRSVSWYQQTPGQGLQFLFEYFSETQRNKGNFPGRFSGRQFSNSRSEMNVSTLELGDSALYLCASSGLAGGTGELFFGEGSRLTVL.

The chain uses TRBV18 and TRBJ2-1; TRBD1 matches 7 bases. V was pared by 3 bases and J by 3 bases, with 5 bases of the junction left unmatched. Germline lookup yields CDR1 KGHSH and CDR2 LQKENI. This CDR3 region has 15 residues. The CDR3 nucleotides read TGTGCCAGCTCACCGGGACAGAGCTACTACAATGAGCAGTTCTTC. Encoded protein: CASSPGQSYYNEQFF.

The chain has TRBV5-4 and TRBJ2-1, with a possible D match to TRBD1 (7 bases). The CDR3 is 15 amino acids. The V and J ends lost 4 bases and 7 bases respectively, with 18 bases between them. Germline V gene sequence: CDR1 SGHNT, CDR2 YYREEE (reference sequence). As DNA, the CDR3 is TGTGCCAGCAGCCAGGGGGGCGATCGGAGAAATGAGCAGTTCTTC. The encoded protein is CASSQGGDRRNEQFF.

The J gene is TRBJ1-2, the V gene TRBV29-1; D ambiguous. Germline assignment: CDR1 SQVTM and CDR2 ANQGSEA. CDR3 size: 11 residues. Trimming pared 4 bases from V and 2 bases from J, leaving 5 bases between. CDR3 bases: TGCAGCGTTGTGGAAAACTATGGCTACACCTTC. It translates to CSVVENYGYTF.